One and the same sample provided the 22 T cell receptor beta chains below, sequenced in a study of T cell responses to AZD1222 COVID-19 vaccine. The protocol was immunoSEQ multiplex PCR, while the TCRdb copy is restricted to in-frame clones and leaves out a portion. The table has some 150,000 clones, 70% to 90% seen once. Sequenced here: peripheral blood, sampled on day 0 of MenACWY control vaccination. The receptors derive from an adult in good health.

CDR3 sequence reads: CASSIAGRRRDQPQHF. The CDR3 DNA reads as TGTGCCAGTAGTATAGCCGGCAGGCGGAGGGATCAGCCCCAGCATTTT. V and J are TRBV19 and TRBJ1-5; unclear D gene. Germline CDR1 is LNHDA and CDR2 is SQIVND (reference sequence). Between the trimmed V and J ends, which lost 1 base and 5 bases, there was a span of 15 bases. This CDR3 has 16 amino acids.

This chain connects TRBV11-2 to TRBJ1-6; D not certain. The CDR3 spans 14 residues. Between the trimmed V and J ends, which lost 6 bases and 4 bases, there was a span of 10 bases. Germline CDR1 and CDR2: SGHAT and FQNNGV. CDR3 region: CASRLTGYNSPLHF. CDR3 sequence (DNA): TGTGCCAGCAGACTGACGGGGTATAATTCACCCCTCCACTTT.

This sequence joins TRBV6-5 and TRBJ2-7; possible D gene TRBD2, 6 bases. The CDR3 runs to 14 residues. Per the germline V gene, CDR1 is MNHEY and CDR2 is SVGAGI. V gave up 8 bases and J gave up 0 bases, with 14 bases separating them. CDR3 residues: CASQPGGTSYEQYF. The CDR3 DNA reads TGTGCCAGCCAACCCGGAGGGACCTCCTACGAGCAGTACTTC.

Here the CDR3 reads CASRRQGTTDTQYF. CDR3 bases: TGCGCCAGCAGAAGACAGGGGACCACAGATACGCAGTATTTT. The chain is built from TRBV4-1 and TRBJ2-3; TRBD1 matches 8 bases. The length of the CDR3 is 14 residues. V dropped 6 bases and J dropped 2; count of bases not matched to a gene: 4. Germline loops: CDR1 MGHRA, CDR2 YSYEKL.

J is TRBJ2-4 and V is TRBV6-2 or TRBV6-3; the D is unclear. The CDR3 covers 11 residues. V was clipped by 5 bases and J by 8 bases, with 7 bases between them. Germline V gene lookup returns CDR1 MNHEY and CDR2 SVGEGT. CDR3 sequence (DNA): TGTGCCAGCAGTCCCAATCACATTCAGTACTTC. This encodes CASSPNHIQYF.

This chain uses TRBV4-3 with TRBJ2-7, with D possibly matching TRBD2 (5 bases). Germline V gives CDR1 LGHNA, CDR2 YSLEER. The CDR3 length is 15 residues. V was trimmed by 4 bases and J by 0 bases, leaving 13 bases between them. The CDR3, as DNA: TGCGCCAGCAGCCTTCGGACTGGGAGCTCCTACGAGCAGTACTTC. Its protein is CASSLRTGSSYEQYF.

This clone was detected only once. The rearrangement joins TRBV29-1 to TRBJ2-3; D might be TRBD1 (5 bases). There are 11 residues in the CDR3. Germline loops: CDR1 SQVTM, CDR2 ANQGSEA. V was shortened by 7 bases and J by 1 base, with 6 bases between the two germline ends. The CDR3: CSARGTDTQYF. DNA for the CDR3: TGCAGCGCCAGGGGCACAGATACGCAGTATTTT.

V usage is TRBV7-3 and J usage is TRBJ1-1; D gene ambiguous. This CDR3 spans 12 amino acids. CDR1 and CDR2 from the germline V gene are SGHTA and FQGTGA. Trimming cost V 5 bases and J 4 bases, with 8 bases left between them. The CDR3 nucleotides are TGTGCCAGCAGCCACTCGACCACTGAAGCTTTCTTT. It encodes CASSHSTTEAFF.

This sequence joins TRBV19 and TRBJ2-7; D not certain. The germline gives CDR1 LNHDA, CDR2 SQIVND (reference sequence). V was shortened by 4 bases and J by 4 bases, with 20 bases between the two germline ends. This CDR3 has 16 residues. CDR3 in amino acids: CASSTPPGRSRYEQYF. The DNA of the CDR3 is TGTGCCAGTAGTACCCCCCCGGGCAGGAGCAGGTACGAGCAGTACTTC. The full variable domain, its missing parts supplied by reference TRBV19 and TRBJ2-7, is DGGITQSPKYLFRKEGQNVTLSCEQNLNHDAMYWYRQDPGQGLRLIYYSQIVNDFQKGDIAEGYSVSREKKESFPLTVTSAQKNPTAFYLCASSTPPGRSRYEQYFGPGTRLTVT.

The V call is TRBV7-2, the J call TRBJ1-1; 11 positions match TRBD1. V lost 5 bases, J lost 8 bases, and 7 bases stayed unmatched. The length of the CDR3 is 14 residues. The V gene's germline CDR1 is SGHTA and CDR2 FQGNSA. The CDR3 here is CASSLGQGVGEAFF. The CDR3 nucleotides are TGTGCCAGCAGCCTGGGACAGGGGGTGGGGGAAGCTTTCTTT.

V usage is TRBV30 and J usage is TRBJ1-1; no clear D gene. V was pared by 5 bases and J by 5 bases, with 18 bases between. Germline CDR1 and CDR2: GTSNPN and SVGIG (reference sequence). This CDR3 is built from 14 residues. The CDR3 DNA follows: TGTGCCTGGTCACGAGGCCTGAGTGGGACTGAAGCTTTCTTT. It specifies CAWSRGLSGTEAFF.

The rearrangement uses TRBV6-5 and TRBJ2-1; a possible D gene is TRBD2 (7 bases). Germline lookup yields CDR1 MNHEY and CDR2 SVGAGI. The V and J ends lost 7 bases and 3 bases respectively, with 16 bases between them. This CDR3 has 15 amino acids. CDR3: CASIQIGGVYNEQFF. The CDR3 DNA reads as TGTGCCAGCATTCAAATAGGGGGGGTCTACAATGAGCAGTTCTTC.

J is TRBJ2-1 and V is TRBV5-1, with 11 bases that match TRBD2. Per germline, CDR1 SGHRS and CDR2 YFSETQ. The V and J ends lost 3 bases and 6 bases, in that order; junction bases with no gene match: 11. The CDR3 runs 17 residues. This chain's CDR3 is CASSSPSGTSGRNEQFF. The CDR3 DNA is TGCGCCAGCAGCTCGCCGTCTGGGACTAGCGGTCGCAATGAGCAGTTCTTC.

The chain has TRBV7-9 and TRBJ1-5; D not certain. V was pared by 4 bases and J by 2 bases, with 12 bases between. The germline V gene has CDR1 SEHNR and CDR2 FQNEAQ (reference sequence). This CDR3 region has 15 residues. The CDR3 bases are TGTGCCAGCAGCTCTCTCCCCGCAGGCAATCAGCCCCAGCATTTT. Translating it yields CASSSLPAGNQPQHF.

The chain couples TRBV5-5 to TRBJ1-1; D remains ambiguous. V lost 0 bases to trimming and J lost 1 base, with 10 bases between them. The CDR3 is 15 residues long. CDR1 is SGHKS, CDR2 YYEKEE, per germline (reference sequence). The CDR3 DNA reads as TGTGCCAGCAGCTTGGAGATTTCCCCGAACACTGAAGCTTTCTTT. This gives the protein CASSLEISPNTEAFF.

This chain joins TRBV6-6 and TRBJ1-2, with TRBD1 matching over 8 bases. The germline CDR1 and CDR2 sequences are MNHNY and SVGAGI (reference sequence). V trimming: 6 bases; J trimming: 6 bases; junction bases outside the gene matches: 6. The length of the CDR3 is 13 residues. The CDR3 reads CASRDREVNGYTF. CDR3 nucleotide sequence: TGTGCCAGCAGGGACAGGGAGGTGAATGGCTACACCTTC.

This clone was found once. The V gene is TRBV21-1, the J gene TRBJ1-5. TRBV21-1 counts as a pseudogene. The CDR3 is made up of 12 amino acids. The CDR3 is CASSPGVQPQHF. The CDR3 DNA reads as TGTGCCAGCAGCCCCGGAGTTCAGCCCCAGCATTTT.

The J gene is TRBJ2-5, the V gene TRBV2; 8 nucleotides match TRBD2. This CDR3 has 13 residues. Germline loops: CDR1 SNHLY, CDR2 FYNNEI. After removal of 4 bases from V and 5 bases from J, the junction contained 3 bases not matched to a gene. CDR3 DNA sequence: TGTGCCAGCAGTGTAGCGGGGCGGGAGACCCAGTACTTC. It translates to CASSVAGRETQYF.

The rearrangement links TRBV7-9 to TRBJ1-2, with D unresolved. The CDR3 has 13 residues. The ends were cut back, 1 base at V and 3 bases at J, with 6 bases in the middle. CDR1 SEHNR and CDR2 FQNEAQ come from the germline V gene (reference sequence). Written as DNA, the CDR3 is TGTGCCAGCAGCTTAGAGGCAGACTATGGCTACACCTTC. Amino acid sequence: CASSLEADYGYTF.

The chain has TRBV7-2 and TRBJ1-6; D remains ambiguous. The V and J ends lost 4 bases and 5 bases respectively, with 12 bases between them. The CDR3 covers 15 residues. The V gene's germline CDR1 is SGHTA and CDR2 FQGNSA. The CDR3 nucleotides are TGTGCCAGCAGCTCCCAGCGGGGTCATAATTCACCCCTCCACTTT. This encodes CASSSQRGHNSPLHF.

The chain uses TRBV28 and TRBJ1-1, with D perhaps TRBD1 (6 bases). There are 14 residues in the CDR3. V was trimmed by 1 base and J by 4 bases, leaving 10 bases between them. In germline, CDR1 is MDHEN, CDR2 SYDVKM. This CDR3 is CASSLFRGVTEAFF. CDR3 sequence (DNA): TGTGCCAGCAGTTTATTCAGGGGCGTCACTGAAGCTTTCTTT. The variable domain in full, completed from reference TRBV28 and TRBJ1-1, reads DVKVTQSSRYLVKRTGEKVFLECVQDMDHENMFWYRQDPGLGLRLIYFSYDVKMKEKGDIPEGYSVSREKKERFSLILESASTNQTSMYLCASSLFRGVTEAFFGQGTRLTVV.

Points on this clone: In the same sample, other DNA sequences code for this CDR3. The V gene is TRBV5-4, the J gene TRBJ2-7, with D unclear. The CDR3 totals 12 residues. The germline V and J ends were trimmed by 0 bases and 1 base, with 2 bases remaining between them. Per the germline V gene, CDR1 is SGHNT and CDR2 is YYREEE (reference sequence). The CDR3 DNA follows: TGTGCCAGCAGCTTGGAGTCCTACGAGCAGTACTTC. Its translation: CASSLESYEQYF.